The present T cell receptor beta chain was sequenced within a study of blood T cell repertoires in COVID-19. About the study: Whether acute or convalescent, the COVID-19 samples came from the United States, Italy and Spain.

Authors' data handling: Reference gene primers were amplified, and this amplification served to estimate nucleated cell counts. Sequencing was performed with immunoSEQ multiplex PCR; in TCRdb, only in-frame clones are kept and a portion is missing. The DNA was the basis for D and trimming; V, J and clone size are from that table. The profile shows 75,000 or so clones, 88% of them singletons. The CDR3 covers 15 residues. With V trimmed by 5 bases and J by 3 bases, 10 bases remained unmatched. CDR1 is SGHTA, CDR2 FQGTGA, per germline. This sequence originates from a man aged 45-65 years with acute or convalescent COVID-19. The chain combines TRBV7-3 with TRBJ2-7; the match to TRBD1 covers 7 bases. Input material: peripheral blood. The CDR3: CASSIGQGDSYEQYF. The CDR3 DNA reads as TGTGCCAGCAGCATAGGGCAGGGGGATAGCTACGAGCAGTACTTC.